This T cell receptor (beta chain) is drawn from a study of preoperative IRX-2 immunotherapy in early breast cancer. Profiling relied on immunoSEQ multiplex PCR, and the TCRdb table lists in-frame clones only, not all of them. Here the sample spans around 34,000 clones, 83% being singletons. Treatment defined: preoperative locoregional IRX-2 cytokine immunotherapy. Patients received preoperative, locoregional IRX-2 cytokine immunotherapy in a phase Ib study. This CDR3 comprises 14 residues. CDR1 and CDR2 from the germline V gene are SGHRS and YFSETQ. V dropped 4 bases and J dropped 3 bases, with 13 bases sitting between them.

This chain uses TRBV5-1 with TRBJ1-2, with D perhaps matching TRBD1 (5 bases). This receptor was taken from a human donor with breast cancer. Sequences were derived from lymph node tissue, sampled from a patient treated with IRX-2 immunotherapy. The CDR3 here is CASSPRSGDYGYTF. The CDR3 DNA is TGCGCCAGCAGCCCTCGTTCGGGGGACTATGGCTACACCTTC.